Detailed here is one TCR beta chain. The sample is drawn from a study of patients and donors after allogeneic stem cell transplantation. TCRdb reanalysed the RT-PCR reads using MiXCR and keeps one entry per CDR3 protein. Here the sample spans 390,000 or so distinct CDR3 sequences, 16% being singletons. Trimming took off 0 bases at V and 6 bases at J, with 8 bases between the two ends. The germline V gene encodes CDR1 SGHDT and CDR2 YYEEEE. This CDR3 is 13 amino acids long. The chain uses TRBV5-6 and TRBJ2-3; D remains ambiguous. The TCR sequence derives from a human donor who was either an allogeneic HSCT recipient or a stem cell or donor lymphocyte infusion donor (not recorded which). It is not recorded whose cells these are; they may come from a transplant donor. The sample comprised blood, either unsorted or a sorted T cell fraction (not recorded which). The CDR3, as DNA: TGTGCCAGCAGCTTGGGTAGGTGGGATACGCAGTATTTT. Its translation is CASSLGRWDTQYF.